The sequence of this T cell receptor beta chain was determined in a study of shared clonotypes between healthy human individuals (dated by TCRdb to between 2020 and 2021). A note on the overall study: A couple of women and a few men aged 18 to 49 years were included in the cohort. For each donor, three plates each were used for CD4 naive and CD4 memory, two plates were used for CD8 naive, and one plate was used for CD8 memory. The study deeply sequenced blood TCR repertoires of several healthy adults to estimate repertoire size and the extent of clonotype sharing between individuals. To increase sequencing depth and limit assay-specific biases, TCR repertoire library preparation and sequencing were carried out by different laboratories using diverse techniques. Between about 0.85 and 10 billion PBMCs per donor were obtained by leukapheresis. The investigation overall reported the following: Compared with non-shared clonotypes, the clonotypes found in all four sorted-subset donors had higher generation probabilities. Naive subsets generally had larger estimated clonotype richness than memory subsets. When a handful of donors were compared, the shared fraction of clonotypes was 5% to 6.5% for naive CD4, about 4% for naive CD8, 2.3% for memory CD4, and approximately 0.4% for memory CD8. Pairwise subsampling indicated that sequencing depth was expected to affect the degree of clonotype sharing among donors. Sampling was restricted to blood, and TCR repertoires in tissues likely differ from the TCR repertoires found in blood. Rarefaction of sorted-subset datasets indicated incomplete sequencing despite the large sequencing depth. Because the study included a small number of donors, the genetic and exposure-history diversity represented was limited.

This clone occurred once. Which antigen it targets is not known. The input lacks base qualities; no much larger clone sits a single base away. Using the deep immunoSEQ assay, TCR CDR3 regions were amplified from genomic DNA by multiplex PCR. For each cell subset, the extracted genomic DNA was distributed evenly across all wells of several immunoSEQ 96-well plates, and each plate served as one replicate. For sorted subsets, approximately 210 ng of genomic DNA, equivalent to about 30,000 T cell genomes, went into each replicate PCR. Purified libraries were measured with a Qubit 3.0 fluorometer, size-checked on a Bioanalyzer 2100, and measured again with the KAPA Library Quantification kit. Each immunoSEQ 96-well plate was sequenced on its own single-read 150-cycle Illumina NextSeq 550 flow cell. The published analysis was carried out like this. Because only junctional sequences without quality scores were contained in the immunoSEQ output, filtering matching that applied to full-length reads could not be performed. Sequences were annotated with PyIR, a Python wrapper for IgBLAST v1.9, using IMGT germline references to assign V/J genes and CDR3. Reads were filtered out if the reads had weak V/J assignments (E-value above 1e-6), no CDR3, stop codons, out-of-frame junctions, or ambiguous translated residues. V3J clonotypes were defined as sequences sharing an identical inferred V gene, J gene, and CDR3 amino acid sequence. Percentage overlap between repertoires was computed as shared unique clonotypes divided by the size of the smaller repertoire. Three approaches were used to assess repertoire richness: RTK rarefaction, the Chao1 estimator, and Recon v2.1 estimates of unobserved clonotypes. For all TCRbeta clonotypes obtained by the gDNA method from a few donors, generation probabilities were computed with OLGA. TCRdb obtained this table from immuneACCESS and retained in-frame rearrangements with V and J assigned. These tables miss some clones; where compared with another copy, unresolved V genes account for less than half of the shortfall, and the remainder is unexplained. The V and J calls and clone size come from that table; D and trimming were worked out from the DNA. Recorded for this sample are about 770,000 clones; just under 75% of them occurred a single time. Together, the top ten hold approximately 1.7% of the sample.

The donors were healthy, HIV-negative adults who had no recently reported acute infections or vaccinations. Only Caucasian adults living in Nashville, Tennessee, USA were represented among the donors. CD4+ T cells were enriched through magnetic negative selection, after which naive cells were positively selected on CD45RA and the remaining negative fraction served as the memory subset. Blood was collected by leukapheresis, and PBMCs were isolated by Ficoll-Histopaque density gradient centrifugation and then cryopreserved in liquid nitrogen vapor phase. Purity and quantity of every magnetically sorted T cell population were checked by analytical flow cytometry. From each sorted fraction, genomic DNA was isolated and quantified by UV absorbance on a Nanodrop 2000c. CDR3 length: 17 amino acids, cysteine to phenylalanine. The entry retains the CDR3 DNA only, 51 bases that are in frame from base 1. The germline V gene provides CDR1 MDHEN and CDR2 SYDVKM. V and J lose 6 bases and 1 base, and a span of 21 bases separates them.

Here the chain combines TRBV28 and TRBJ1-1, and TRBD1 may be the D gene, going by 5 matching bases. This receptor was identified in a woman aged 25 to 45 in good health. Sequencing used memory CD4+ T cells sorted from blood. In the paper's terms, the cell subset or site label means: CD45RA-negative fraction. The bases read TGTGCCAGCAGAAACACCGTTTTTTGGGGGGAGAACACTGAAGCTTTCTTT. It encodes CASRNTVFWGENTEAFF.